Listed here are 26 T cell receptor beta chains from one sample, sequenced in a study of blood T cell repertoires in COVID-19. Clones were read by immunoSEQ multiplex PCR, and TCRdb kept only the in-frame ones, dropping some. The sample shows roughly 260,000 clones, 85% to 95% of them seen only once. Sequenced input: PBMCs or T cells enriched from blood (not recorded which). These receptor sequences come from a woman younger than 30 who had recovered from COVID-19.

The chain carries TRBV4-2 and TRBJ1-2; 8 bases agree with TRBD1. Unmatched junction bases numbered 10, after V lost 4 bases and J lost 3 bases. This CDR3 comprises 16 residues. Germline CDR1 and CDR2: LGHNA and YNFKEQ. For the CDR3, the DNA is TGTGCCAGCAGCCGCTCGGGACAGGAGATAGACTATGGCTACACCTTC. This gives the protein CASSRSGQEIDYGYTF.

This clone was seen only once. V is TRBV6-5 and J is TRBJ1-5; D remains unclear. The germline V gene encodes CDR1 MNHEY and CDR2 SVGAGI. The CDR3 extends over 14 amino acids. V was pared by 5 bases and J by 1 base, with 9 bases between. This chain's CDR3 is CASSQQSSNQPQHF. The DNA of the CDR3 is TGTGCCAGCAGTCAACAGTCCAGCAATCAGCCCCAGCATTTT.

The chain uses TRBV10-3 and TRBJ1-4, with TRBD1 identical over 11 bases. V shed 10 bases and J 8 bases; nucleotides not matched to a gene: 6. CDR3 length: 13 residues. Germline V CDR1 and CDR2: ENHRY, SYGVKD. CDR3 sequence: CASGQGADEKLFF. The DNA of the CDR3 is TGTGCCAGCGGACAGGGGGCAGACGAAAAACTGTTTTTT.

This clone appeared once. The V and J genes are TRBV29-1 and TRBJ1-2; TRBD1 agrees at 9 bases. The V and J ends lost 4 bases and 8 bases, in that order; junction bases with no gene match: 11. This CDR3 comprises 14 residues. CDR1 SQVTM and CDR2 ANQGSEA come from the germline V gene. CDR3: CSVGWRDRVEGYTF. CDR3 nucleotide sequence: TGCAGCGTTGGTTGGCGGGACAGGGTTGAAGGCTACACCTTC.

The rearrangement uses TRBV19 and TRBJ2-1; 11 nucleotides agree with TRBD1. Germline V gene sequence: CDR1 LNHDA, CDR2 SQIVND (reference sequence). The CDR3 totals 15 residues. V gave up 3 bases and J gave up 4 bases; unmatched junction bases: 2. CDR3 amino acids: CASSIGTGGYNEQFF. Here the CDR3 DNA reads TGTGCCAGTAGTATCGGGACAGGGGGTTACAATGAGCAGTTCTTC.

J is TRBJ1-1 and V is TRBV19, with a tentative D call TRBD1 (5 bases). The CDR3 runs 14 residues. Trimming took off 2 bases at V and 5 bases at J, with 12 bases between the two ends. CDR1 and CDR2 from the germline V gene are LNHDA and SQIVND (reference sequence). CDR3 in DNA: TGTGCCAGTAGTATACAGGGAATAGGGACTGAAGCTTTCTTT. This gives the protein CASSIQGIGTEAFF. Full variable domain (missing parts from reference TRBV19 and TRBJ1-1): DGGITQSPKYLFRKEGQNVTLSCEQNLNHDAMYWYRQDPGQGLRLIYYSQIVNDFQKGDIAEGYSVSREKKESFPLTVTSAQKNPTAFYLCASSIQGIGTEAFFGQGTRLTVV.

The chain couples TRBV27 to TRBJ2-2, with 7 nucleotides matching TRBD2. Germline V CDR1 and CDR2: MNHEY, SMNVEV (reference sequence). V lost 2 bases to trimming and J lost 3 bases; unmatched junction nucleotides: 9. The length of the CDR3 is 17 residues. CDR3 amino acids: CASSLILSAGDTGELFF. The CDR3 nucleotides are TGTGCCAGCAGTTTAATCCTCTCGGCGGGGGACACCGGGGAGCTGTTTTTT.

This chain connects TRBV7-9 to TRBJ1-4; no clear D gene. V lost 2 bases and J 0 bases, leaving 10 bases between the germline ends. Germline values: CDR1 SEHNR, CDR2 FQNEAQ (reference sequence). The CDR3 contains 16 residues. CDR3 sequence reads: CASSLNPGATNEKLFF. The CDR3 region has the DNA TGTGCCAGCAGCTTAAACCCCGGTGCAACTAATGAAAAACTGTTTTTT.

V gene TRBV5-1 combines with J gene TRBJ2-4; 9 bases line up with TRBD1. Unmatched junction bases numbered 20, after V lost 4 bases and J lost 6 bases. Germline V gives CDR1 SGHRS, CDR2 YFSETQ. The CDR3 is 19 amino acids. The CDR3 DNA is TGCGCCAGCAGCCGACTAACTACAGGGGGCGCGGGGTCCTTAAACATTCAGTACTTC. Residues: CASSRLTTGGAGSLNIQYF.

The J gene is TRBJ1-1, the V gene TRBV28; maybe TRBD1 (6 bases). With 6 bases removed from V and 1 base from J, the gap between germline ends came to 15 bases. Germline CDR1 reads MDHEN; CDR2 reads SYDVKM. The CDR3 is made up of 15 amino acids. This CDR3 is CASRRRGAWNTEAFF. In DNA form, the CDR3 reads TGTGCCAGCAGGAGGCGGGGGGCCTGGAACACTGAAGCTTTCTTT.

The V call is TRBV6-2 or TRBV6-3, the J call TRBJ1-5; D remains ambiguous. The CDR3 is 14 residues long. CDR1 is MNHEY and CDR2 is SVGEGT in the germline V gene. V lost 4 bases and J 0 bases, leaving 7 bases between the germline ends. CDR3 coding DNA: TGTGCCAGCAGTTCAGTGTATAGCAATCAGCCCCAGCATTTT. It encodes CASSSVYSNQPQHF.

V usage is TRBV10-3 and J usage is TRBJ1-3; no firm D call. The CDR3 is made up of 15 amino acids. Between the trimmed V and J ends, which lost 1 base and 2 bases, there was a span of 9 bases. The germline CDR1 and CDR2 sequences are ENHRY and SYGVKD. The CDR3 bases are TGTGCCATCAGTGAGTGGGCCTCGCCTGGAAACACCATATATTTT. Its translation is CAISEWASPGNTIYF.

This chain links TRBV19 with TRBJ2-7; TRBD2 aligns across 12 bases. The ends lost 5 bases at V and 2 bases at J; junction bases unmatched: 10. The CDR3 sequence is 17 residues long. Germline CDR1 LNHDA, CDR2 SQIVND (reference sequence). CDR3 coding DNA: TGTGCCAGTAGTCTGGGACTAGCGGGTGGATATGCCTACGAGCAGTACTTC. Translation gives CASSLGLAGGYAYEQYF. Complete variable domain (other parts from reference TRBV19 and TRBJ2-7): DGGITQSPKYLFRKEGQNVTLSCEQNLNHDAMYWYRQDPGQGLRLIYYSQIVNDFQKGDIAEGYSVSREKKESFPLTVTSAQKNPTAFYLCASSLGLAGGYAYEQYFGPGTRLTVT.

The V and J genes are TRBV28 and TRBJ2-3, with 13 bases identical to TRBD2. CDR3 length: 16 amino acids. Germline trimming cut 3 bases from V and 4 bases from J; bases unmatched to any gene: 4. Germline-derived CDR1 and CDR2 are MDHEN and SYDVKM. The CDR3 is CASSFGLAGAADTQYF. The CDR3 DNA follows: TGTGCCAGCAGTTTCGGACTAGCGGGGGCCGCAGATACGCAGTATTTT.

CDR3 amino acids: CASSSRDRGYNEQFF. DNA for the CDR3: TGTGCCAGCAGCTCCCGGGACAGGGGATACAATGAGCAGTTCTTC. The V and J genes are TRBV9 and TRBJ2-1; 10 bases fit TRBD1. The J segment lost 4 bases and the V segment lost 4 bases, leaving 5 bases of the junction unmatched. The V gene's germline CDR1 is SGDLS and CDR2 YYNGEE. The CDR3 contains 15 residues.

This chain links TRBV12-5 with TRBJ2-5; the D gene is possibly TRBD2 (5 bases). With 0 bases removed from V and 4 bases from J, the gap between germline ends came to 18 bases. Germline CDR1 LGHNT, CDR2 FRNRAP. The CDR3 runs to 17 residues. The CDR3 coding sequence is TGTGCTAGTGGTTTGGTACTTACGGGGAGAGGCCCAGAGACCCAGTACTTC. Translating gives CASGLVLTGRGPETQYF.

The rearrangement joins TRBV9 to TRBJ1-6; a weak D match, TRBD1 (6 bases). The CDR3 consists of 14 residues. The V end was cut by 3 bases, the J end by 5 bases, with 9 bases between. Germline V gene sequence: CDR1 SGDLS, CDR2 YYNGEE. CDR3 nucleotides: TGTGCCAGCAGCGCCGGGACACATAATTCACCCCTCCACTTT. Translating it yields CASSAGTHNSPLHF.

This chain links TRBV24-1 with TRBJ2-7, with 7 bases matching TRBD1. Per germline, CDR1 KGHDR and CDR2 SFDVKD. V was pared by 2 bases and J by 9 bases, with 6 bases of the junction left unmatched. The CDR3 is 13 residues long. CDR3 amino acids: CATSDSTGQTQYF. The CDR3 DNA is TGTGCCACCAGTGATTCGACGGGACAGACGCAGTACTTC.

This clone came up once. This chain uses TRBV7-8 with TRBJ1-6; D is perhaps TRBD1 (5 bases). Germline V lookup: CDR1 SGHVS, CDR2 FQNEAQ. This CDR3 spans 19 amino acids. V was shortened by 1 base and J by 2 bases, with 18 bases between the two germline ends. DNA for the CDR3: TGTGCCAGCAGCTTAGGTTCTCCCCCGGGGGGGGCCTATAATTCACCCCTCCACTTT. Protein sequence: CASSLGSPPGGAYNSPLHF.

V gene TRBV4-3 combines with J gene TRBJ1-1; unclear D gene. Germline lookup yields CDR1 LGHNA and CDR2 YSLEER. This CDR3 comprises 15 residues. V lost 0 bases, J lost 6 bases, and 14 bases lay in between. CDR3 in amino acids: CASSQEPGQWAEAFF. CDR3 sequence (DNA): TGCGCCAGCAGCCAAGAGCCAGGTCAGTGGGCTGAAGCTTTCTTT.

This rearrangement joins TRBV18 to TRBJ1-2; D unresolved. The length of the CDR3 is 13 residues. Trimming removed 0 bases at V and 3 bases at J, with 5 bases between. The germline gives CDR1 KGHSH, CDR2 LQKENI. The CDR3 DNA reads TGTGCCAGCTCACCACCTGCAGACTATGGCTACACCTTC. Its protein product is CASSPPADYGYTF. The whole variable domain, remainder taken from reference TRBV18 and TRBJ1-2, is NAGVMQNPRHLVRRRGQEARLRCSPMKGHSHVYWYRQLPEEGLKFMVYLQKENIIDESGMPKERFSAEFPKEGPSILRIQQVVRGDSAAYFCASSPPADYGYTFGSGTRLTVV.

This chain joins TRBV24-1 and TRBJ2-3; 8 bases are shared with TRBD1. Germline trimming cut 4 bases from V and 5 bases from J; bases unmatched to any gene: 7. The length of the CDR3 is 15 residues. Germline assignment: CDR1 KGHDR and CDR2 SFDVKD. As DNA, the CDR3 is TGTGCCACCAGTGACCTAGGGACAGGTAGAGATACGCAGTATTTT. Its translation: CATSDLGTGRDTQYF.

The V and J genes are TRBV5-4 and TRBJ1-2, with D tentatively TRBD1 (5 bases). Germline values: CDR1 SGHNT, CDR2 YYREEE (reference sequence). The CDR3 runs to 16 residues. V gave up 4 bases and J gave up 3 bases, with 19 bases separating them. The CDR3 nucleotides read TGTGCCAGCAGCCCACGATCGGCGTGGGGGGACTATGGCTACACCTTC. It yields the protein CASSPRSAWGDYGYTF.

This chain connects TRBV7-9 to TRBJ2-5; 8 bases are shared with TRBD2. The germline gives CDR1 SEHNR, CDR2 FQNEAQ (reference sequence). The CDR3 sequence is 17 residues long. V shed 4 bases, J shed 5 bases, and the junction held 15 bases outside the gene matches. CDR3 nucleotide sequence: TGTGCCAGCAGCTCTCCGGGACTAGAATATTTGTCGGAGACCCAGTACTTC. Its protein product is CASSSPGLEYLSETQYF.

V gene TRBV5-1 combines with J gene TRBJ1-5, with TRBD1 identical over 7 bases. Germline V gene data show CDR1 as SGHRS and CDR2 as YFSETQ. The CDR3 loop spans 17 amino acids. The V gene end was trimmed by 0 bases and the J gene end by 10 bases; junction bases not matched to a gene: 16. In nucleotides, the CDR3 is TGCGCCAGCAGCTTGGAACCGATGACAGGGAGTATTCGTCCCCAGCATTTT. As protein: CASSLEPMTGSIRPQHF.

This clone was recorded a few times. The CDR3 is CASSSDRQGNTEAFF. CDR3 sequence (DNA): TGTGCCAGCAGCTCCGACCGACAGGGAAACACTGAAGCTTTCTTT. The chain employs TRBV7-9 and TRBJ1-1, with 7 bases aligning to TRBD1. V lost 4 bases to trimming and J lost 2 bases; unmatched junction nucleotides: 7. The CDR3 length is 15 residues. The germline gives CDR1 SEHNR, CDR2 FQNEAQ (reference sequence).